A few counts support the clone carrying this T cell receptor (beta chain). Measured with immunoSEQ multiplex PCR; TCRdb has only the in-frame clones, and not every one. The table lists roughly 530,000 clones, almost 97% of them singletons, with about 0.064% in the top ten. CDR3 length: 11 residues. V was clipped by 3 bases and J by 5 bases, with 6 bases between them. CDR1 and CDR2 (germline): DFQATT, SNEGSKA (reference sequence). The data were obtained in a study of shared clonotypes between healthy human individuals. The chain carries TRBV20-1 and TRBJ2-3; D remains unclear. The TCR was taken from a woman younger than 45 in good health. The sequencing input was naive CD4+ T cells sorted from blood. The subset was: CD45RA+ positively selected. The CDR3 is CSASWGDTQYF. The CDR3 coding sequence is TGCAGTGCTAGTTGGGGAGATACGCAGTATTTT.